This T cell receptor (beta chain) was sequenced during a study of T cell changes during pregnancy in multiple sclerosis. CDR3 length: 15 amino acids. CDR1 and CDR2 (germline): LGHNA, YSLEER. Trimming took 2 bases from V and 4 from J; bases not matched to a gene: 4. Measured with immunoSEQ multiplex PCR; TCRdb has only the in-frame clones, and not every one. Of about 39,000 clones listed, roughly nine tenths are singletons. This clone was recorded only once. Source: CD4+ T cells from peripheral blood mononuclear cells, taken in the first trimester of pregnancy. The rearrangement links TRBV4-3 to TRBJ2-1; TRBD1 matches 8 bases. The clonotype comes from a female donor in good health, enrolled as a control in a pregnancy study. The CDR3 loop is CASSQRQGLYNEQFF. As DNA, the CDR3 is TGCGCCAGCAGCCAACGACAGGGGCTTTACAATGAGCAGTTCTTC.